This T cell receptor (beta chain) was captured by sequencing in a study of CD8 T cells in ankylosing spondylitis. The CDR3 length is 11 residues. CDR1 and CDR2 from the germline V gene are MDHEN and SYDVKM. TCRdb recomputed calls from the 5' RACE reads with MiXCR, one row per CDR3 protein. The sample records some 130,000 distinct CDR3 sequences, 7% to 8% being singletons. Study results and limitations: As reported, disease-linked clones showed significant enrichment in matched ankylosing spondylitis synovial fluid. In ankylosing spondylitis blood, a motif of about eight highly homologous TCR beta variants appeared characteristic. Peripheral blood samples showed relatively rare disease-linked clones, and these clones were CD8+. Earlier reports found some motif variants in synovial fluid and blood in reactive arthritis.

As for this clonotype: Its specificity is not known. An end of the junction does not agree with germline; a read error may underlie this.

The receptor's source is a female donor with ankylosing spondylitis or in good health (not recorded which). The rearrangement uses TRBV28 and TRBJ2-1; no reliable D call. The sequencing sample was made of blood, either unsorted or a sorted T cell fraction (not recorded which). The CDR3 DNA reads TGTCCCAGCAGTGAACTCAATGAGCAGTTCTTC. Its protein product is CPSSELNEQFF.